This is a list of T cell receptor beta chains from one sample in a study of spatial heterogeneity in lung cancer. TCRdb reanalysed the 5' RACE reads using MiXCR and keeps one entry per CDR3 protein. The sample shows some 11,000 distinct CDR3 sequences, roughly 7.9% of them seen only once. This sample comprised lung tumor tissue, obtained at surgery. These receptors were obtained from a female donor with early-stage non-small cell lung cancer. Both conserved end residues are part of each CDR3. D genes are given only for firm matches. Clone size, where shown, is once, few, many, or a class for clones that have expanded.

J gene | D gene | clone size | CDR3 length | V gene | CDR3 DNA | CDR3 protein
TRBJ2-7 | - | many | 13 | TRBV28 | TGTGCCAGCAGTTCCCCGGACCGGTACGAGCAGTACTTC | CASSSPDRYEQYF
TRBJ2-3 | TRBD1 | many | 15 | TRBV7-2 | TGTGCCAGCACCGCGACAGGGATTAGCACAGATACGCAGTATTTT | CASTATGISTDTQYF
TRBJ2-5 | - | many | 12 | TRBV27 | TGTGCCAGCAGCTCGAATCGAGAGACCCAGTACTTC | CASSSNRETQYF
TRBJ2-1 | - | medium-sized | 16 | TRBV4-3 | TGCGCCAGCAGCCAAGATGTCAGTAGTTCCTACAATGAGCAGTTCTTC | CASSQDVSSSYNEQFF
TRBJ1-1 | - | many | 15 | TRBV5-1 | TGCGCCAGCAGCCCGGGACGGGGAACGGGCACTGAAGCTTTCTTT | CASSPGRGTGTEAFF
TRBJ2-3 | TRBD2 | many | 15 | TRBV6-2/TRBV6-3 | TGTGCCAGCAAGACAGCGGGGGCCGCCTCGAATACGCAGTATTTT | CASKTAGAASNTQYF
TRBJ2-7 | TRBD1 | - | 13 | TRBV7-2 | TGTGCCAGCAGCTCGACAGGGCCCTACGAGCAGTACTTC | CASSSTGPYEQYF
TRBJ2-7 | TRBD2 | medium-sized | 17 | TRBV28 | TGTGCCAGCAGTTCCCCTATTGATAGCGGGGGTACAGCGAAGCAGTACTTC | CASSSPIDSGGTAKQYF
TRBJ2-2 | - | - | 15 | TRBV6-1 | TGTGCCAGCAGTGATGGACCGCTTTTCACCGGGGAGCTGTTTTTT | CASSDGPLFTGELFF
TRBJ2-2 | TRBD1 | many | 14 | TRBV3-1 | TGTGCCAGCAGCCGGGACAGCAACACCGGGGAGCTGTTTTTT | CASSRDSNTGELFF
TRBJ2-5 | TRBD1 | many | 15 | TRBV12-5 | TGTGCTAGTGGTTTGGACCTGGACAGGGTCGTGACCCAGTACTTC | CASGLDLDRVVTQYF